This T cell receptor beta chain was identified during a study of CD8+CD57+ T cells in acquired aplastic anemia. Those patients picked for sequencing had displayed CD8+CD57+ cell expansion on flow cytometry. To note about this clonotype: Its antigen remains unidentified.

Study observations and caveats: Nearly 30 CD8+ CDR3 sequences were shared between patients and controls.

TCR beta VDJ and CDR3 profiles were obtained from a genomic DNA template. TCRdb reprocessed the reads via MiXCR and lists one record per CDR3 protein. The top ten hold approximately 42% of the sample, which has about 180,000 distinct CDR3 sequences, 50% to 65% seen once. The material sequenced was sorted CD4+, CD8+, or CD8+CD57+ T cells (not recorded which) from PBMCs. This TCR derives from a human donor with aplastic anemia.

This CDR3 reads CSLLITGASGKDTQYF. In nucleotides, the CDR3 is TGCAGTCTGCTTATTACCGGGGCTAGCGGAAAAGATACGCAGTATTTT. The rearrangement joins TRBV20-1 to TRBJ2-3, with 7 bases matching TRBD2. The CDR3 contains 16 residues. V shed 8 bases and J 5 bases; nucleotides not matched to a gene: 19. The germline V gene encodes CDR1 DFQATT and CDR2 SNEGSKA (reference sequence).